One sample yielded the 30 T cell receptor beta chains listed below, sequenced in a study of Graves' ophthalmopathy and Graves' hyperthyroidism. RNA transcripts were the template, and TCR beta CDR3 regions were amplified from them. HTBI-primed first-round RT-PCR preceded second-round multiplex PCR. TCRdb fed the multiplex PCR reads into MiXCR, producing one record per CDR3 protein. Among around 470,000 distinct CDR3 sequences, around 14% were seen once, and the ten largest hold roughly 10%. The sequenced sample consisted of blood. The origin of the receptors is a woman in her twenties or thirties with Graves' ophthalmopathy.

The CDR3 loop is CASSPGDRVTTEAFF. For the CDR3, the DNA is TGTGCCAGCTCACCAGGGGACAGGGTGACGACTGAAGCTTTCTTT. This chain links TRBV18 with TRBJ1-1, with 9 bases lining up with TRBD1. Germline V gives CDR1 KGHSH, CDR2 LQKENI. CDR3 length: 15 residues. J lost 5 bases, V lost 2 bases, and 6 bases had no gene match.

This clonotype came up many times. The chain carries TRBV2 and TRBJ2-7; D unresolved. The germline CDR1 and CDR2 sequences are SNHLY and FYNNEI. The V end was cut by 1 base, the J end by 7 bases, with 11 bases between. The CDR3 sequence is 13 residues long. This chain's CDR3 is CASSEVLGWEQYF. DNA for the CDR3: TGTGCCAGCAGTGAAGTTTTGGGGTGGGAGCAGTACTTC. Complete variable domain (other parts from reference TRBV2 and TRBJ2-7): EPEVTQTPSHQVTQMGQEVILRCVPISNHLYFYWYRQILGQKVEFLVSFYNNEISEKSEIFDDQFSVERPDGSNFTLKIRSTKLEDSAMYFCASSEVLGWEQYFGPGTRLTVT.

The gene calls are TRBV29-1 and TRBJ1-2, with D possibly matching TRBD1 (6 bases). V was shortened by 3 bases and J by 5 bases, with 13 bases between the two germline ends. Germline V gives CDR1 SQVTM, CDR2 ANQGSEA. This CDR3 has 13 residues. The CDR3 loop is CSVEWQGIYGYTF. DNA for the CDR3: TGCAGCGTTGAGTGGCAGGGGATTTATGGCTACACCTTC. Full variable domain (remainder filled in from reference TRBV29-1 and TRBJ1-2): SAVISQKPSRDICQRGTSLTIQCQVDSQVTMMFWYRQQPGQSLTLIATANQGSEATYESGFVIDKFPISRPNLTFSTLTVSNMSPEDSSIYLCSVEWQGIYGYTFGSGTRLTVV.

The sample holds a few counts of this clonotype. The gene calls are TRBV4-1 and TRBJ1-1; D unresolved. Germline assignment: CDR1 MGHRA and CDR2 YSYEKL. The V gene lost 4 bases and the J gene lost 0 bases, with 12 bases spanning the gap. The CDR3 has 15 amino acids. The CDR3 DNA sequence: TGCGCCAGCAGCCGTCGACACAACATGAACACTGAAGCTTTCTTT. As protein: CASSRRHNMNTEAFF.

V and J are TRBV7-2 and TRBJ2-2, with unresolved D. Trimming took off 2 bases at V and 5 bases at J, with 6 bases between the two ends. The germline V gene encodes CDR1 SGHTA and CDR2 FQGNSA. There are 13 residues in the CDR3. CDR3 in amino acids: CASSLIETGELFF. CDR3 DNA: TGTGCCAGCAGCTTAATCGAAACCGGGGAGCTGTTTTTT.

The sample holds many counts of this clonotype. The rearrangement links TRBV6-1 to TRBJ2-7; D is unresolved. Germline values: CDR1 MNHNS, CDR2 SASEGT. With 0 bases removed from V and 9 bases from J, the gap between germline ends came to 12 bases. The CDR3 extends over 13 amino acids. DNA for the CDR3: TGTGCCAGCAGTGAAGCGCATCCGGATGCGCAGTACTTC. Translated: CASSEAHPDAQYF.

Ten or more counts support this clonotype. The V gene is TRBV11-2, the J gene TRBJ2-7, with 7 bases that match TRBD2. This CDR3 has 15 residues. V gave up 2 bases and J gave up 3 bases; unmatched junction bases: 7. Germline loops: CDR1 SGHAT, CDR2 FQNNGV. The CDR3 DNA follows: TGTGCCAGCAGCTTACAGGGCGGGAGCGTCTACGAGCAGTACTTC. Translation gives CASSLQGGSVYEQYF.

In this sample, this clonotype turned up many times. A read error is possible here, since a much larger clone lies one base away. J is TRBJ2-5 and V is TRBV9; D not certain. Germline V gene data show CDR1 as SGDLS and CDR2 as YYNGEE. Trimming removed 4 bases at V and 4 bases at J, with 8 bases between. This CDR3 contains 12 residues. Written as DNA, the CDR3 is TGTGCCAGCAGCCGGATAGGAGAGACCCAGTACTTC. Its protein is CASSRIGETQYF.

The table lists this clonotype with many counts. The chain recombines TRBV29-1 with TRBJ1-1, with D uncertain. Trimming cost V 4 bases and J 4 bases, with 16 bases left between them. The CDR3 spans 14 residues. From germline, CDR1 is SQVTM and CDR2 ANQGSEA. The CDR3 DNA sequence: TGCAGCGTTGTGGCTCTTGAGCGGGTCACTGAAGCTTTCTTT. As protein: CSVVALERVTEAFF.

This clonotype was seen ten or more times. The junction departs from germline at one end; a sequencing error may be responsible. CDR3 bases: TGTGCCACCAGCCGAGACAGGGCTGCATATGGCTACACCTTC. This translates into CATSRDRAAYGYTF. The J gene is TRBJ1-2, the V gene TRBV15, with 7 bases that match TRBD1. Germline V gene lookup returns CDR1 LNHNV and CDR2 YYDKDF (reference sequence). The CDR3 sequence is 14 residues long. Full variable domain (remainder filled in from reference TRBV15 and TRBJ1-2): DAMVIQNPRYQVTQFGKPVTLSCSQTLNHNVMYWYQQKSSQAPKLLFHYYDKDFNNEADTPDNFQSRRPNTSFCFLDIRSPGLGDTAMYLCATSRDRAAYGYTFGSGTRLTVV.

This clonotype appeared many times. The rearrangement joins TRBV5-1 to TRBJ1-1; D is perhaps TRBD1 (5 bases). Per the germline V gene, CDR1 is SGHRS and CDR2 is YFSETQ. This CDR3 has 14 residues. The V gene lost 4 bases and the J gene lost 6 bases, with 16 bases spanning the gap. The CDR3 is CASSARGYGAEAFF. DNA for the CDR3: TGCGCCAGCAGCGCGAGGGGCTATGGGGCTGAAGCTTTCTTT.

Notes on this clonotype: A much larger clone lies one base from this, so it may be a read error. V usage is TRBV10-3 and J usage is TRBJ2-2, with D tentatively TRBD2 (6 bases). V lost 6 bases, J lost 7 bases, and 18 bases lay in between. CDR3 length equals 15 residues. Per germline, CDR1 ENHRY and CDR2 SYGVKD. The CDR3 region is CAISPRGIGNGELFF. DNA for the CDR3: TGTGCCATCAGCCCCCGGGGGATCGGGAACGGGGAGCTGTTTTTT.

To note about this clonotype: A much larger clonotype is one base distant, so this may be a read error. The V call is TRBV28, the J call TRBJ2-7; possibly TRBD2 for D (7 bases). The CDR3 length is 11 residues. V was clipped by 7 bases and J by 7 bases, with 11 bases between them. CDR1 is MDHEN, CDR2 SYDVKM, per germline. The chain's CDR3 is CASTGGAEQYV. In DNA form, the CDR3 reads TGTGCCAGCACTGGGGGGGCGGAGCAGTACGTC.

This clonotype was counted ten times or more. V gene TRBV11-1 combines with J gene TRBJ1-5; 9 positions agree with TRBD1. This CDR3 has 17 amino acids. The trim removed 5 bases at V and 7 bases at J, leaving 15 bases unmatched. The germline V gene has CDR1 SGHAT and CDR2 FQDESV (reference sequence). CDR3 bases: TGTGCCAGCAGCCACGCTCCGGGACAGGGTGGAGTACAGCCCCAGCATTTT. The encoded protein is CASSHAPGQGGVQPQHF.

This clonotype was detected ten times or more. V gene TRBV6-2 or TRBV6-3 combines with J gene TRBJ1-1, with no clear D. Per germline, CDR1 MNHEY and CDR2 SVGEGT. The CDR3 extends over 13 amino acids. The V gene lost 5 bases and the J gene lost 1 base, with 8 bases spanning the gap. This CDR3 reads CASSRAENTEAFF. The DNA for the CDR3 is TGTGCCAGCAGTCGGGCGGAGAACACTGAAGCTTTCTTT.

This clonotype was picked up many times. This chain joins TRBV25-1 and TRBJ2-7, with TRBD2 matching over 8 bases. Trimming took 3 bases from V and 1 from J; bases not matched to a gene: 5. This CDR3 region has 15 residues. Germline values: CDR1 MGHDK, CDR2 SYGVNS. The CDR3 here is CASSDDGGESYEQYF. The DNA for the CDR3 is TGTGCCAGCAGTGATGACGGGGGGGAATCCTACGAGCAGTACTTC.

This clonotype has a count of ten or more. This chain joins TRBV11-3 and TRBJ2-5; 13 bases match TRBD2. Germline-derived CDR1 and CDR2 are SGHNT and YENEEA. This CDR3 contains 17 residues. With 5 bases clipped from V and 3 bases from J, the junction kept 9 bases outside the gene matches. Here the CDR3 reads CASSQGTSGELKETQYF. DNA for the CDR3: TGTGCCAGCAGCCAAGGGACTAGCGGGGAACTCAAAGAGACCCAGTACTTC.

This clonotype was found many times. The genes are TRBV6-5 and TRBJ1-1; 9 bases map to TRBD1. CDR3 size: 12 residues. Germline V lookup: CDR1 MNHEY, CDR2 SVGAGI. Trimming removed 2 bases from V and 10 bases from J; junction bases left unmatched: 2. This CDR3 reads CASSYGTGRAFF. The CDR3 bases are TGTGCCAGCAGTTACGGGACAGGGAGAGCTTTCTTT.

A remark on this clonotype: The germline gene is not matched at one end of the junction; a read error may be the cause. This chain joins TRBV2 and TRBJ2-4; 11 nucleotides match TRBD2. Germline CDR1 SNHLY, CDR2 FYNNEI. The CDR3 contains 15 residues. The CDR3 region is CASRVLAGDKNIKYF. The CDR3 DNA sequence: TGTGCCAGCAGAGTACTAGCGGGAGATAAAAACATTAAGTACTTC.

The V gene is TRBV3-1, the J gene TRBJ2-5; 9 nucleotides match TRBD2. Germline CDR1 LGHDT, CDR2 YNNKEL (reference sequence). The CDR3 runs to 15 residues. Trimming removed 0 bases from V and 6 bases from J; junction bases left unmatched: 5. The CDR3 nucleotides are TGTGCCAGCAGCCAAGATCGGCTAGCGGGAAAGACCCAGTACTTC. Amino acid sequence: CASSQDRLAGKTQYF.

This clonotype was counted ten times or more. The chain joins TRBV11-2 to TRBJ2-7; 9 nucleotides match TRBD2. CDR1 and CDR2 from the germline V gene are SGHAT and FQNNGV. With V trimmed by 2 bases and J by 2 bases, 7 bases remained unmatched. This CDR3 has 16 residues. The CDR3, as DNA: TGTGCCAGCAGCTTAATATTGCGGGGGGGAGCCTACGAGCAGTACTTC. This encodes CASSLILRGGAYEQYF.

This clonotype was detected ten times or more. The chain links TRBV28 to TRBJ2-3; 7 nucleotides line up with TRBD1. V dropped 6 bases and J dropped 4; count of bases not matched to a gene: 4. The CDR3 loop spans 13 amino acids. Germline loops: CDR1 MDHEN, CDR2 SYDVKM. CDR3 coding DNA: TGTGCCAGCAGGAGAGACAGGGCAGATACGCAGTATTTT. It encodes CASRRDRADTQYF.

The sample holds a few counts of this clonotype. V and J are TRBV6-1 and TRBJ2-6; weak D call: TRBD2 (6 bases). CDR3 length: 17 amino acids. Germline loops: CDR1 MNHNS, CDR2 SASEGT. V was pared by 5 bases and J by 0 bases, with 14 bases between. The CDR3 nucleotides read TGTGCCAGCAGTCGCGCGGGGCCGCCCTCTGGGGCCAACGTCCTGACTTTC. As protein: CASSRAGPPSGANVLTF.

The table lists this clonotype with many counts. This rearrangement joins TRBV25-1 to TRBJ1-1, with D uncertain. CDR1 and CDR2 from the germline V gene are MGHDK and SYGVNS. The V end was cut by 2 bases, the J end by 4 bases, with 14 bases between. This CDR3 spans 15 amino acids. The CDR3 bases are TGTGCCAGCAGTGAAGGCAGGACCGACTTCACTGAAGCTTTCTTT. Its protein is CASSEGRTDFTEAFF. Complete variable domain (other parts from reference TRBV25-1 and TRBJ1-1): EADIYQTPRYLVIGTGKKITLECSQTMGHDKMYWYQQDPGMELHLIHYSYGVNSTEKGDLSSESTVSRIRTEHFPLTLESARPSHTSQYLCASSEGRTDFTEAFFGQGTRLTVV.

The chain joins TRBV10-2 to TRBJ1-2; 9 nucleotides agree with TRBD1. The trim removed 6 bases at V and 4 bases at J, leaving 6 bases unmatched. The CDR3 covers 14 residues. Per the germline V gene, CDR1 is WSHSY and CDR2 is SAAADI. CDR3 residues: CASREGQGLYGYTF. The CDR3 region has the DNA TGCGCCAGCAGGGAGGGACAGGGCCTCTATGGCTACACCTTC.

At least ten counts were recorded for this clonotype. The chain has TRBV9 and TRBJ2-7; TRBD1 aligns across 8 bases. The CDR3 extends over 15 amino acids. The germline V gene has CDR1 SGDLS and CDR2 YYNGEE. Trimming cost V 4 bases and J 3 bases; bases outside gene matches: 9. CDR3 region: CASSPTPTGVYEQYF. CDR3 bases: TGTGCCAGCAGCCCCACGCCGACAGGGGTCTACGAGCAGTACTTC.

This clonotype was seen repeatedly, ten times or more. The chain is built from TRBV28 and TRBJ1-2, with TRBD1 matching over 11 bases. CDR1 and CDR2 from the germline V gene are MDHEN and SYDVKM. The CDR3 sequence is 13 residues long. V lost 5 bases, J lost 6 bases, and 2 bases stayed unmatched. The DNA of the CDR3 is TGTGCCAGCAGTCAGGACAGGGGGCATGGCTACACCTTC. Its translation: CASSQDRGHGYTF.

At least ten counts were recorded for this clonotype. This chain links TRBV6-1 with TRBJ2-7; tentatively, D is TRBD2 (6 bases). CDR3 size: 12 residues. Germline CDR1 and CDR2: MNHNS and SASEGT. V was clipped by 6 bases and J by 5 bases, with 11 bases between them. The CDR3 DNA reads as TGTGCCAGCAGGCGGGGTGAGCACGAGCAGTACTTC. Translation gives CASRRGEHEQYF.

This clonotype was detected a few times. The chain uses TRBV5-1 and TRBJ2-5; the match to TRBD2 covers 10 bases. This CDR3 has 20 residues. CDR1 is SGHRS and CDR2 is YFSETQ in the germline V gene. The V segment lost 4 bases and the J segment 1 base; nucleotides outside the gene matches: 19. CDR3 region: CASSQPGLAKTPPSQETQYF. For the CDR3, the DNA is TGCGCCAGCAGCCAACCGGGACTAGCGAAGACCCCTCCTTCCCAAGAGACCCAGTACTTC.

This clonotype was observed a handful of times. The rearrangement joins TRBV18 to TRBJ2-7; no firm D call. This CDR3 region has 15 residues. The germline V gene has CDR1 KGHSH and CDR2 LQKENI. V lost 0 bases and J 3 bases, leaving 12 bases between the germline ends. In DNA, the CDR3 is TGTGCCAGCTCACCACCCCCCTCGACTCACTACGAGCAGTACTTC. Encoded protein: CASSPPPSTHYEQYF.